The clone carrying this TCR beta chain was seen just once. This sample stems from a study of shared clonotypes between healthy human individuals. Germline V gene data show CDR1 as PRHDT and CDR2 as FYEKMQ (reference sequence). The CDR3 consists of 17 residues. Trimming at V came to 2 bases and at J to 1 base, leaving 8 bases not matched to a gene. Each replicate PCR on the sorted subsets used 150 to 200 ng DNA (around 30,000 T cell genomes). Source study methods: In the immunoSEQ data, sequences were junction-only and lacked quality scores, so filtering differed. Profiled with immunoSEQ multiplex PCR; TCRdb holds only in-frame clones, not every one. The V and J calls and clone size were taken over from that table, and D and trimming were inferred from the DNA. In the table there are some 2,100,000 clones, more than 90% of which are singletons.

The TCR comes from a man younger than 30 in good health. The genes are TRBV13 and TRBJ2-3, with TRBD1 matching 8 bases. Material: naive CD4+ T cells sorted from blood. Subset defined: CD45RA+ positively selected. The CDR3: CASSLWRGQARTDTQYF. CDR3 bases: TGTGCCAGCAGCTTATGGCGGGGACAGGCTCGCACAGATACGCAGTATTTT. Variable domain in full (rest from reference TRBV13 and TRBJ2-3): AAGVIQSPRHLIKEKRETATLKCYPIPRHDTVYWYQQGPGQDPQFLISFYEKMQSDKGSIPDRFSAQQFSDYHSELNMSSLELGDSALYFCASSLWRGQARTDTQYFGPGTRLTVL.